The 10 T cell receptor beta chains in this list originate from one sample, sequenced in a study of cytotoxic CD8 clonotypes in ibrutinib-treated CLL. The protocol was immunoSEQ multiplex PCR, while the TCRdb copy is restricted to in-frame clones and leaves out a portion. This sample has more than 200,000 clones; around three quarters occur once, and the top ten carry approximately 15%. The sample was PBMCs, taken after 24 months of ibrutinib treatment. These receptors all come from a human donor with chronic lymphocytic leukemia.

The chain links TRBV27 to TRBJ2-5, with unresolved D. The CDR3 totals 13 residues. The germline gives CDR1 MNHEY, CDR2 SMNVEV (reference sequence). V was shortened by 6 bases and J by 2 bases, with 10 bases between the two germline ends. Here the CDR3 reads CASRVRSQETQYF. Here the CDR3 DNA reads TGTGCCAGCAGGGTCCGCAGTCAAGAGACCCAGTACTTC.

The chain uses TRBV5-1 and TRBJ2-2; TRBD1 matches at 7 bases. Germline assignment: CDR1 SGHRS and CDR2 YFSETQ. J gave up 0 bases and V 7 bases, and 9 bases lay outside the gene matches. This CDR3 comprises 16 residues. CDR3 sequence reads: CASRTGQTANTGELFF. CDR3 DNA sequence: TGCGCCAGCCGAACGGGACAGACGGCGAACACCGGGGAGCTGTTTTTT.

This CDR3 is CASSLSSTGTEQYF. CDR3 DNA sequence: TGTGCCAGCAGCTTATCGTCGACAGGGACCGAGCAGTACTTC. V is TRBV7-3 and J is TRBJ2-7; 7 nucleotides line up with TRBD1. V dropped 2 bases and J dropped 6; count of bases not matched to a gene: 7. CDR1 is SGHTA, CDR2 FQGTGA, per germline. The CDR3 has 14 residues. The full variable domain, rest sourced from reference TRBV7-3 and TRBJ2-7, is GAGVSQTPSNKVTEKGKYVELRCDPISGHTALYWYRQSLGQGPEFLIYFQGTGAADDSGLPNDRFFAVRPEGSVSTLKIQRTERGDSAVYLCASSLSSTGTEQYFGPGTRLTVT.

V usage is TRBV4-1 and J usage is TRBJ2-7; D remains ambiguous. The CDR3 has 16 amino acids. Trimming stripped 0 bases from V and 1 base from J, with 13 bases between. Germline CDR1 reads MGHRA; CDR2 reads YSYEKL. The chain's CDR3 is CASSQDWAMGSYEQYF. The CDR3 DNA is TGCGCCAGCAGCCAAGATTGGGCCATGGGGTCCTACGAGCAGTACTTC.

The chain employs TRBV28 and TRBJ2-7, with 11 bases identical to TRBD2. V lost 5 bases to trimming and J lost 2 bases; unmatched junction nucleotides: 5. Germline V gene data show CDR1 as MDHEN and CDR2 as SYDVKM. The CDR3 has 15 amino acids. CDR3 in amino acids: CASSRLAGGTYEQYF. The DNA for the CDR3 is TGTGCCAGCAGTCGTTTAGCGGGAGGGACCTACGAGCAGTACTTC. The variable domain in full, with the rest retrieved from reference TRBV28 and TRBJ2-7, is DVKVTQSSRYLVKRTGEKVFLECVQDMDHENMFWYRQDPGLGLRLIYFSYDVKMKEKGDIPEGYSVSREKKERFSLILESASTNQTSMYLCASSRLAGGTYEQYFGPGTRLTVT.

This chain joins TRBV19 and TRBJ2-5, with D perhaps assigned TRBD1 or TRBD2 (5 bases each). The end of the DNA is better explained by TRBJ2-7, so the J call may be wrong. CDR3 length: 13 amino acids. Germline CDR1 reads LNHDA; CDR2 reads SQIVND (reference sequence). The CDR3 sequence: CASSGGPTYEQYF. CDR3 DNA sequence: TGTGCCAGTAGTGGGGGACCTACCTACGAGCAGTACTTC.

V is TRBV29-1 and J is TRBJ2-1; 7 positions agree with TRBD1. CDR1 and CDR2 from the germline V gene are SQVTM and ANQGSEA. The trim removed 8 bases at V and 3 bases at J, leaving 4 bases unmatched. The CDR3 loop spans 12 amino acids. CDR3 protein: CSLGTDYNEQFF. DNA for the CDR3: TGCAGCCTCGGGACAGACTACAATGAGCAGTTCTTC.

A single count supports this clone. This chain connects TRBV21-1 to TRBJ2-3; the table's TRBD1 call for D was not verified on the DNA. TRBV21-1 is designated a pseudogene. The CDR3 has 14 amino acids. In DNA form, the CDR3 reads TGTGCCAGACATAGACAGGGGCTCGCAGATACGCAGTATTTT. This codes for CARHRQGLADTQYF.

The chain links TRBV19 to TRBJ1-5; no reliable D call. Germline V gives CDR1 LNHDA, CDR2 SQIVND (reference sequence). V lost 6 bases and J lost 5, with 17 bases in between. The CDR3 consists of 15 residues. As DNA, the CDR3 is TGTGCCAGTAGGCCCCCAGAGGGTGGTGATCAGCCCCAGCATTTT. This encodes CASRPPEGGDQPQHF.

J is TRBJ2-4 and V is TRBV11-2; D is possibly TRBD1 (6 bases). The length of the CDR3 is 14 residues. V was pared by 2 bases and J by 3 bases, with 8 bases between. Germline V gene data show CDR1 as SGHAT and CDR2 as FQNNGV. The DNA of the CDR3 is TGTGCCAGCAGCTTAAGAGGGGGCAAAAACATTCAGTACTTC. As protein: CASSLRGGKNIQYF.